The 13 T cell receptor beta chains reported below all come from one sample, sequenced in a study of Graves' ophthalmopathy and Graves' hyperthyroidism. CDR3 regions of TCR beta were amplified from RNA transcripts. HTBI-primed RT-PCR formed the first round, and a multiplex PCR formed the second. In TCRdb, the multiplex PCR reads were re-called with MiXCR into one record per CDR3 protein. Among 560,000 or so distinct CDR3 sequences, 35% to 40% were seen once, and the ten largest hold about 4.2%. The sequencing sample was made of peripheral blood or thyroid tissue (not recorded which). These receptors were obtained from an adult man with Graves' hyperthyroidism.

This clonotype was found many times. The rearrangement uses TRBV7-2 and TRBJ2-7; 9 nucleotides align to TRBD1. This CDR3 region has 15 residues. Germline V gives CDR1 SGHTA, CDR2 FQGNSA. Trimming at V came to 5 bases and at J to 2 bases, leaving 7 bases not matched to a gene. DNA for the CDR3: TGTGCCAGCAGCAAGCCGGGACAGGGCCCCTACGAGCAGTACTTC. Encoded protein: CASSKPGQGPYEQYF.

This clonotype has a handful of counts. The CDR3 DNA reads as TGTGCCAGCCACGGGCCAGGGCTCACAGATACGCAGTATTTT. Translating it yields CASHGPGLTDTQYF. This chain links TRBV7-9 with TRBJ2-3; tentatively, D is TRBD1 (5 bases). Germline CDR1 reads SEHNR; CDR2 reads FQNEAQ (reference sequence). With 8 bases removed from V and 2 bases from J, the gap between germline ends came to 14 bases. The CDR3 sequence is 14 residues long.

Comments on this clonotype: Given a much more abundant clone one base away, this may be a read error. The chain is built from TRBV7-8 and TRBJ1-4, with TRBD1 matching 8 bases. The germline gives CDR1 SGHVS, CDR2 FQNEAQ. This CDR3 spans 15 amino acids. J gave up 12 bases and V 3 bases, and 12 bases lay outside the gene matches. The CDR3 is CASSFEGTGLGELFF. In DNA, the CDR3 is TGTGCCAGCAGCTTCGAAGGGACAGGTTTGGGGGAACTGTTTTTT.

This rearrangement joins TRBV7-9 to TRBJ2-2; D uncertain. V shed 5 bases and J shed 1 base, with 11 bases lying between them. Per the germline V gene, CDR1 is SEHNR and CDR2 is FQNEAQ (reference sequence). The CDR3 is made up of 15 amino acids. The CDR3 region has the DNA TGTGCCAGCAGCCTAAGATCAGGGAACACCGGGGAGCTGTTTTTT. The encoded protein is CASSLRSGNTGELFF.

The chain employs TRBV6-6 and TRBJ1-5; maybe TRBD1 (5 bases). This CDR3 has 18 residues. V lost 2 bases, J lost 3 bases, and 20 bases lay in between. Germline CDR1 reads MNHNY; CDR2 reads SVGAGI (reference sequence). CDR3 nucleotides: TGTGCCAGCAGTTACCCACGGCAGGGACTAATCTTCAATCAGCCCCAGCATTTT. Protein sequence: CASSYPRQGLIFNQPQHF.

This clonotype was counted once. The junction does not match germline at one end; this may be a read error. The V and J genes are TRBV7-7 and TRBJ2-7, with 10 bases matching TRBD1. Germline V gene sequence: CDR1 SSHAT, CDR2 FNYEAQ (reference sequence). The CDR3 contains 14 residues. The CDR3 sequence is CASSLGTGAYGQYF. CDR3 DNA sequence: TGTGCTAGCAGCTTAGGGACAGGGGCCTACGGGCAGTACTTC.

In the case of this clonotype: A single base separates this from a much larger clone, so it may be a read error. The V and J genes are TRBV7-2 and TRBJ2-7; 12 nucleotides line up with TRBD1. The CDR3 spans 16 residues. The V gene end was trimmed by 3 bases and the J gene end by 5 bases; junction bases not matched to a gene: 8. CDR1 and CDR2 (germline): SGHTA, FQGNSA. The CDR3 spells CASSLAGTGGDDEQYF. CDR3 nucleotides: TGTGCCAGCAGCTTGGCGGGGACAGGGGGCGACGACGAGCAGTACTTC.

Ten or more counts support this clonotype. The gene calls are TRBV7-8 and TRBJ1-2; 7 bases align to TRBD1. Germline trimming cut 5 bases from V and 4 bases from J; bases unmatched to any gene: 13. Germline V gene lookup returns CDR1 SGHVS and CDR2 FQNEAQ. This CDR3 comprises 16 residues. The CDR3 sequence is CASSLEGGGAGYGYTF. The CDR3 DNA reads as TGTGCCAGCAGCCTAGAGGGAGGGGGCGCGGGCTATGGCTACACCTTC.

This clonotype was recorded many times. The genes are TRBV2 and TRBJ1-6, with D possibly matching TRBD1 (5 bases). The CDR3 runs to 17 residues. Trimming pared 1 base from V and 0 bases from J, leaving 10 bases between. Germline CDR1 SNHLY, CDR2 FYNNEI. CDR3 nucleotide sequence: TGTGCCAGCAGTGAAGTCGGGGCCAGCTCCTATAATTCACCCCTCCACTTT. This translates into CASSEVGASSYNSPLHF. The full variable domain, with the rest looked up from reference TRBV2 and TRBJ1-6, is EPEVTQTPSHQVTQMGQEVILRCVPISNHLYFYWYRQILGQKVEFLVSFYNNEISEKSEIFDDQFSVERPDGSNFTLKIRSTKLEDSAMYFCASSEVGASSYNSPLHFGNGTRLTVT.

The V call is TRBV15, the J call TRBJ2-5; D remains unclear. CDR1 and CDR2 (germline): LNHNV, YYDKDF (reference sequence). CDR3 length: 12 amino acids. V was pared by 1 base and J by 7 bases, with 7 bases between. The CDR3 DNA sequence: TGTGCCACCAGCAGAGGTCCCGGGACCCAGTACTTC. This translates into CATSRGPGTQYF.

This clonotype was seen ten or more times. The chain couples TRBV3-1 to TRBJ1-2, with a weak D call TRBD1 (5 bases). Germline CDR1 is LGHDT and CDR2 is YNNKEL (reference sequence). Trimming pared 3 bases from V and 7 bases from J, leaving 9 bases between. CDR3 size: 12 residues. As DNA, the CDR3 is TGTGCCAGCAGCCACAGGACATCTGGCTACACCTTC. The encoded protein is CASSHRTSGYTF.

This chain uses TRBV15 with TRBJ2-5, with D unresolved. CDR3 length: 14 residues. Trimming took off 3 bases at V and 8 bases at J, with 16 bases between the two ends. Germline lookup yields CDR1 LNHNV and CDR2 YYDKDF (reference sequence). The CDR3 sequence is CATSSPDKLGTQYF. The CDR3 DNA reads TGTGCCACCAGCAGTCCCGACAAATTGGGTACCCAGTACTTC.

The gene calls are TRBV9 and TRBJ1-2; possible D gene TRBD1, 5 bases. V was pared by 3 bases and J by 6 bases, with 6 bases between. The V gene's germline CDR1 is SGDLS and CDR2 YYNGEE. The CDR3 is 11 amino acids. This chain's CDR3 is CASSGTHGYTF. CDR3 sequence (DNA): TGTGCCAGCAGCGGGACACATGGCTACACCTTC.